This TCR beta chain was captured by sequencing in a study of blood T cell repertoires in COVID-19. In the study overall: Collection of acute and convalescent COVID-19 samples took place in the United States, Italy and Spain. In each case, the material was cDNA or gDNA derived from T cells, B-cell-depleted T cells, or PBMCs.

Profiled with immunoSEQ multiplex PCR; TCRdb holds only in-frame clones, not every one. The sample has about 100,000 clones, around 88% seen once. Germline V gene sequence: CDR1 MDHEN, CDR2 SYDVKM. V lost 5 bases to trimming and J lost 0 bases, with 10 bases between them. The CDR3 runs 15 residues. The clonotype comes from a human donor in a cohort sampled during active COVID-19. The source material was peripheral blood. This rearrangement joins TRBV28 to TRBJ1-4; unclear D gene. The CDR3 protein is CASSTLIATNEKLFF. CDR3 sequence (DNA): TGTGCCAGCAGTACCCTAATCGCAACTAATGAAAAACTGTTTTTT.